This T cell receptor beta chain was sequenced during a study of shared clonotypes between healthy human individuals. The CDR3 consists of 16 residues. The V and J ends lost 5 bases and 0 bases respectively, with 14 bases between them. From germline, CDR1 is MDHEN and CDR2 SYDVKM. Assay: immunoSEQ multiplex PCR; the TCRdb copy retains only in-frame clones and omits some. The table includes 100,000 or so clones, roughly 66% detected once. V usage is TRBV28 and J usage is TRBJ2-1; unclear D gene. This clonotype was sampled from a woman younger than 45 in good health. The sample taken for sequencing was memory CD8+ T cells sorted from blood. Noted subset: CD45RO+ cells pooled with CCR7-negative TemRA cells. This CDR3 reads CASSRKRIDSYNEQFF. CDR3 nucleotide sequence: TGTGCCAGCAGTCGGAAACGGATTGACTCCTACAATGAGCAGTTCTTC.